These T cell receptor beta chains were read from a single sample in a study of T cell repertoires in cytomegalovirus infection. These receptors are not linked to any known antigen. TCRdb re-derived calls from the reads in MiXCR, one entry per CDR3 protein. The sample records fewer than 1,000,000 distinct CDR3 sequences, roughly 30% being singletons. Sequenced material: cultured CD8+ T cells from PBMCs, taken from culture after CMV antigen stimulation. These receptors were collected from a human donor in good health (CMV status not recorded). Some clones in this sample may be carry-over from other donors' samples. CDR3s include the opening cysteine and the closing phenylalanine or tryptophan. The D gene is left open where the match is weak. Some rows have no size entry. The others give once, few or many, or a class for an expanded clone.

TGTGCCAGCAGCAGACGCGGGGGTAGCACTGAAGCTTTCTTT,CASSRRGGSTEAFF,TRBV25-1,.,TRBJ1-1,few
TGTGCCAGTAGTCCAAACGCGGACGGTACCTACGAGCAGTACTTC,CASSPNADGTYEQYF,TRBV19,.,TRBJ2-7,few
TGTGCCAGCAGCTTAGTTAGTTTTACCTCCGGGACAGGGGGCGTGAGGGCTTTCTTT,CASSLVSFTSGTGGVRAFF,TRBV7-2,TRBD1,TRBJ1-1,many
TGTGCCAGCAGTTACAGGGGCCGGAGCTCCTACAATGAGCAGTTCTTC,CASSYRGRSSYNEQFF,TRBV6-6,.,TRBJ2-1,.
TGTGCCAGCAGCCTTAGACTATATCAGAACACCGGGGAGCTGTTTTTT,CASSLRLYQNTGELFF,TRBV6-5,.,TRBJ2-2,few
TGCGCCAGCAGCCAGAAGCGGACTTATCTTGGGGGATCTGGGGCCAACGTCCTGACTTTC,CASSQKRTYLGGSGANVLTF,TRBV4-3,.,TRBJ2-6,few
TGTGCCACCAGTAACGAAGGGGATTACCAAGAGACCCAGTACTTC,CATSNEGDYQETQYF,TRBV24-1,.,TRBJ2-5,.
TGTGCCAGCACCCGAGGGACAGGGTGGTCCACTGAAGCTTTCTTT,CASTRGTGWSTEAFF,TRBV2,TRBD1,TRBJ1-1,few
TGTGCCAGCAGACCGGACAGGGGGCAGGTTGAAGCTTTCTTT,CASRPDRGQVEAFF,TRBV12-3/TRBV12-4,TRBD1,TRBJ1-1,.
TGTGCCAGCAGTACGACCGGGCCCCGAGAACGGGCATCACCCCTCCACTTT,CASSTTGPRERASPLHF,TRBV27,.,TRBJ1-6,few
TGTGCCAGCAGTCTTACAGGGCACGGCGGCACTGAAGCTTTCTTT,CASSLTGHGGTEAFF,TRBV12-3/TRBV12-4,.,TRBJ1-1,many
TGTGCCAGTAGTATACTACCGGGACAGGGGGCTACAGATACGCAGTATTTT,CASSILPGQGATDTQYF,TRBV19,TRBD1,TRBJ2-3,few
TGTGCCAGTAGTATAGATCCGACGGCAACTAATGAAAAACTGTTTTTT,CASSIDPTATNEKLFF,TRBV19,.,TRBJ1-4,.
TGTGCCAGCAGTCTCCGGCCCCGGGGGCCCTACAATGAGCAGTTCTTC,CASSLRPRGPYNEQFF,TRBV6-2/TRBV6-3,.,TRBJ2-1,few
TGTGCCAGCAGCATCCGGCTTCGATTATCTGGAAACACCATATATTTT,CASSIRLRLSGNTIYF,TRBV5-6,.,TRBJ1-3,many
TGTGCCAGCAGCCTACGTTCCGGCGGGGACACTGAAGCTTTCTTT,CASSLRSGGDTEAFF,TRBV6-2/TRBV6-3,.,TRBJ1-1,few
TGTGCCAGCAGTGATGGGGGCCGGGGCACAGATACGCAGTATTTT,CASSDGGRGTDTQYF,TRBV2,.,TRBJ2-3,once
TGCAGCGTCGACAGGGAGGACACCGGGGAGCTGTTTTTT,CSVDREDTGELFF,TRBV29-1,.,TRBJ2-2,many
TGCAGCGTTGAAGAAAGGACAGGGCCTGGTCGGGATACGCAGTATTTT,CSVEERTGPGRDTQYF,TRBV29-1,TRBD1,TRBJ2-3,few
TGTGCCAGCAGCTTAAGTGGTGGCTACACCTTC,CASSLSGGYTF,TRBV5-4,.,TRBJ1-2,many
TGTGCCAGCAGCTTTAGCGGGGTAACTAATGAAAAACTGTTTTTT,CASSFSGVTNEKLFF,TRBV7-9,.,TRBJ1-4,.
TGTGCCAGCAGTGGGACAGGGGGCCTTCCTCTATTTAACTATGGCTACACCTTC,CASSGTGGLPLFNYGYTF,TRBV27,TRBD1,TRBJ1-2,many
TGCAGCGCGACCGATCAGGGGGCCGACTCTGGAAACACCATATATTTT,CSATDQGADSGNTIYF,TRBV29-1,TRBD1,TRBJ1-3,.
TGTGCCAGCAGCTTAGAAACATTTATAGACACTGAAGCTTTCTTT,CASSLETFIDTEAFF,TRBV11-2,.,TRBJ1-1,many
TGTGCCAGCAGTTTTCGAGGATTCTATAATTCACCCCTCCACTTT,CASSFRGFYNSPLHF,TRBV12-3/TRBV12-4,.,TRBJ1-6,.
TGTGCCAGCAAAACCCAGGGGTATAGCAATCAGCCCCAGCATTTT,CASKTQGYSNQPQHF,TRBV6-2/TRBV6-3,.,TRBJ1-5,.
TGTGCCACCAGGTTCGTCCGTGAACCTCCCCAGCATTTT,CATRFVREPPQHF,TRBV24-1,.,TRBJ1-5,.
TGTGCCAGCAGCCAAGGCGGTAAAGAGACCCAGTACTTC,CASSQGGKETQYF,TRBV14,.,TRBJ2-5,.
TGTGCCAGCAAGAGTGGGGGTGCCGATGAAGCTTTCTTT,CASKSGGADEAFF,TRBV9,.,TRBJ1-1,few
TGTGCCAGCAGTTTAACTACAGGGGGGAAATACAATGAGCAGTTCTTC,CASSLTTGGKYNEQFF,TRBV12-3/TRBV12-4,TRBD1,TRBJ2-1,few
TGCGCCAGCAGCCAAGATAAAACCTACGAGCAGTACTTC,CASSQDKTYEQYF,TRBV4-1,.,TRBJ2-7,.
TGTGCCAGCATTAGGACAGGGGACTCCAATGAGCAGTTCTTC,CASIRTGDSNEQFF,TRBV12-3/TRBV12-4,TRBD1,TRBJ2-1,.
TGTGCCAGCAGCTTAGATACTTTACTAGATTCACCCCTCCACTTT,CASSLDTLLDSPLHF,TRBV7-9,.,TRBJ1-6,.
TGTGCCAGCAGTTGGGGGACTAGCGGGGTCGATACGCAGTATTTT,CASSWGTSGVDTQYF,TRBV28,TRBD2,TRBJ2-3,few
TGTGCCACCTATCGAATTGGACAGGGTAACACCGGGGAGCTGTTTTTT,CATYRIGQGNTGELFF,TRBV19,TRBD1,TRBJ2-2,.
TGTGCCAGCAGCTTAGCCCCGGGACAGGGGAAAAACATTCAGTACTTC,CASSLAPGQGKNIQYF,TRBV7-4,TRBD1,TRBJ2-4,.
TGTGCCAGCAGTTACCCGGACCCAAAAGCTTTCTTT,CASSYPDPKAFF,TRBV6-5,.,TRBJ1-1,.
TGTGCCAGCAGCTTAGTGCAGGGGCTCAACACAGATACGCAGTATTTT,CASSLVQGLNTDTQYF,TRBV7-8,.,TRBJ2-3,many
TGTGCCAGTAGTTTCGGGACTAGCGGGGGGCTACTCGGGGAGCTGTTTTTT,CASSFGTSGGLLGELFF,TRBV19,TRBD2,TRBJ2-2,many
TGTGCCAGCAGCTTAAAGGGAACCTTATATAATTCACCCCTCCACTTT,CASSLKGTLYNSPLHF,TRBV11-2,.,TRBJ1-6,.
TGTGCCAGCAGCTTTATTTCCCAATACACAGATACGCAGTATTTT,CASSFISQYTDTQYF,TRBV7-4,.,TRBJ2-3,few
TGTGCCAGCAGTTTATCGAATTCACCCCTCCACTTT,CASSLSNSPLHF,TRBV12-3/TRBV12-4,.,TRBJ1-6,many
TGTGCCAGCAGTACCAGCGGGGGCCGCTCCTACAATGAGCAGTTCTTC,CASSTSGGRSYNEQFF,TRBV28,TRBD2,TRBJ2-1,few